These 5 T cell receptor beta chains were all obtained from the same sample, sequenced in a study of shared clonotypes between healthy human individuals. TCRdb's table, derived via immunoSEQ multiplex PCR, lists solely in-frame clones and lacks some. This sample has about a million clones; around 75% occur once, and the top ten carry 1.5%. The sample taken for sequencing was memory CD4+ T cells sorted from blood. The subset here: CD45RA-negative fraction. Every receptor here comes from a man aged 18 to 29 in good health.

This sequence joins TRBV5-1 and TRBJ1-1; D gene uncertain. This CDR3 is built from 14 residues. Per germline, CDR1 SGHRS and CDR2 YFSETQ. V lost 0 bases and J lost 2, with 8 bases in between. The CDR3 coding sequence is TGCGCCAGCAGCTTGGGATACGAAAACACTGAAGCTTTCTTT. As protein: CASSLGYENTEAFF.

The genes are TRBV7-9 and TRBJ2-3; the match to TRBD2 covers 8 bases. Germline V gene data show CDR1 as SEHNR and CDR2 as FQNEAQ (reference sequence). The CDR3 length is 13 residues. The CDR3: CVVRRGAGGTQYF. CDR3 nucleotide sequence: TGTGTCGTTAGGCGGGGGGCCGGAGGTACGCAGTATTTT.

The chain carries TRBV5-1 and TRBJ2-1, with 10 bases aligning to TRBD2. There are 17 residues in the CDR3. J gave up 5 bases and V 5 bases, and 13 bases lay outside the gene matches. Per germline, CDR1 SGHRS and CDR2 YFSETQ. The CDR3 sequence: CASSPRERGGKNNEQFF. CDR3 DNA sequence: TGCGCCAGCAGTCCAAGAGAGCGGGGGGGAAAAAACAATGAGCAGTTCTTC.

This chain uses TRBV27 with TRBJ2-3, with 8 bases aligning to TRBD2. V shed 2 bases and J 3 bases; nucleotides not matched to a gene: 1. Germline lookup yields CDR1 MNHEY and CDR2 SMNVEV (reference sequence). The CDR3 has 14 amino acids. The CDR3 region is CASSLAGGTDTQYF. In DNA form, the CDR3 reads TGTGCCAGCAGTTTAGCGGGGGGAACAGATACGCAGTATTTT.

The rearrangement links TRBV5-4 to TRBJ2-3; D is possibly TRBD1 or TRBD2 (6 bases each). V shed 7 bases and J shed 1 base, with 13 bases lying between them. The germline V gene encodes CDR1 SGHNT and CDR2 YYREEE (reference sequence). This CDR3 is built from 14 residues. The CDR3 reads CASASGGRTDTQYF. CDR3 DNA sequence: TGTGCCAGCGCCTCTGGGGGGCGCACAGATACGCAGTATTTT.